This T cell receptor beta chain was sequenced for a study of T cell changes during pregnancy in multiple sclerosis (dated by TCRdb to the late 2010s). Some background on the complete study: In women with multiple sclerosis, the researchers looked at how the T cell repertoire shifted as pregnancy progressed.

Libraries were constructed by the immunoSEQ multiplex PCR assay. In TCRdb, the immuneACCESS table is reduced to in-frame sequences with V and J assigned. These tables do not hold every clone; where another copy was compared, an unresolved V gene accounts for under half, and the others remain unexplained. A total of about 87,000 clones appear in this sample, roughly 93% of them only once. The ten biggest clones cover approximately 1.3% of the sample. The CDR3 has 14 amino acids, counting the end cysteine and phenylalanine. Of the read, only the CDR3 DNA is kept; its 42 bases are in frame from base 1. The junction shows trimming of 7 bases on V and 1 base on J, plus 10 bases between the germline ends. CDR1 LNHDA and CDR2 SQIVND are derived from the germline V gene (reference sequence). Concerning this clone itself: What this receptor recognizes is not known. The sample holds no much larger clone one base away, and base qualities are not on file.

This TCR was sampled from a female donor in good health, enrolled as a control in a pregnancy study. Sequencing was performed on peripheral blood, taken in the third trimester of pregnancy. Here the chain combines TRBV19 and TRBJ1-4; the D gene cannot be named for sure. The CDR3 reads CASNPEGTNEKLFF. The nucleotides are TGTGCCAGTAACCCGGAGGGAACTAATGAAAAACTGTTTTTT.